The text below deals with one T cell receptor beta chain. This specimen comes from a study of T cell changes during pregnancy in multiple sclerosis. The repertoire was sequenced with immunoSEQ multiplex PCR; TCRdb's copy has only in-frame clones and lacks some. The table has about 50,000 clones, about nine tenths seen once. From germline, CDR1 is MRHNA and CDR2 SNTAGT. The CDR3 loop spans 15 amino acids. The V and J ends lost 0 bases and 0 bases respectively, with 7 bases between them. This sample comprised CD4+ T cells from peripheral blood mononuclear cells, obtained in the second trimester of pregnancy. The sequence derives from a female donor with multiple sclerosis, enrolled in a pregnancy study. This sequence joins TRBV6-4 and TRBJ2-3; D is perhaps TRBD2 (5 bases). The CDR3 sequence: CASSDSTGSTDTQYF. CDR3 coding DNA: TGTGCCAGCAGTGACTCTACGGGGAGCACAGATACGCAGTATTTT.